This T cell receptor (beta chain) was captured by sequencing in a study of blood T cells in healthy people across ages. About the study: The template switching approach captured approximately one barcoded beta molecule for every two T cells. Study observations and caveats: The unknown donor CMV status may have confounded expanded clonotype changes.

Using a J-beta primer mix together with a sample-barcoded 5' primer, a second PCR was run for about 7 to 12 cycles. Using its own MiXCR run on the 5' RACE reads, TCRdb lists one record per CDR3 protein. This table holds some 750,000 distinct CDR3 sequences, roughly 20% found once. Concerning this clonotype: Its cognate antigen is unknown.

The origin of this receptor is a man between 65 and 79 years old in good health. The sequencing input was blood.

CDR3 sequence: CASSLFRRQYF. Written as DNA, the CDR3 is TGTGCCAGCAGTTTATTTCGGCGGCAGTACTTC. The chain links TRBV12-3 or TRBV12-4 to TRBJ2-7; D gene unclear. V was clipped by 2 bases and J by 9 bases, with 8 bases between them. There are 11 residues in the CDR3.